This passage covers 22 T cell receptor beta chains from one sample sequenced in a study of OX40 agonist ivuxolimab in advanced cancers. TCRdb's copy holds only in-frame clones and misses some; the assay was immunoSEQ multiplex PCR. The sample holds about 25,000 clones, around four fifths seen once. The sample here was CD4+ or CD8+ T cells sorted from blood, taken in a trial of the OX40 agonist ivuxolimab. The receptor source for this set is an adult with an advanced solid tumor such as melanoma, head and neck, liver or kidney cancer.

CDR3 DNA: TGTGCCAGCAAGGGGGGCGAGGGAACTGAAGCTTTCTTT. It yields the protein CASKGGEGTEAFF. The rearrangement uses TRBV2 and TRBJ1-1; perhaps TRBD1 as D (6 bases). This CDR3 spans 13 amino acids. The germline gives CDR1 SNHLY, CDR2 FYNNEI. The V end was cut by 7 bases, the J end by 5 bases, with 14 bases between.

This clone showed up just once. This chain joins TRBV9 and TRBJ2-5, with unresolved D. The CDR3 runs 13 residues. Germline V gene data show CDR1 as SGDLS and CDR2 as YYNGEE. Trimming stripped 0 bases from V and 10 bases from J, with 13 bases between. The CDR3: CASSVGAQDGQYF. As DNA, the CDR3 is TGTGCCAGCAGCGTAGGTGCTCAGGACGGCCAGTACTTC. Looking up the rest from reference TRBV9 and TRBJ2-5 gives the full variable domain: DSGVTQTPKHLITATGQRVTLRCSPRSGDLSVYWYQQSLDQGLQFLIQYYNGEERAKGNILERFSAQQFPDLHSELNLSSLELGDSALYFCASSVGAQDGQYFGPGTRLLVL.

This clone appeared once. V usage is TRBV7-6 and J usage is TRBJ2-7, with a possible D match to TRBD2 (6 bases). Trimming removed 2 bases at V and 6 bases at J, with 26 bases between. This CDR3 is built from 18 residues. CDR1 SGHVS and CDR2 FNYEAQ come from the germline V gene. The CDR3 nucleotides are TGTGCCAGCAGCTTATTAAACAGGTTCTCCGGCGGGATGGGCGAGCAGTACTTC. Its protein product is CASSLLNRFSGGMGEQYF.

This chain uses TRBV27 with TRBJ1-5; the D gene is possibly TRBD1 (5 bases). Trimming took off 3 bases at V and 4 bases at J, with 10 bases between the two ends. Germline CDR1 reads MNHEY; CDR2 reads SMNVEV (reference sequence). The length of the CDR3 is 14 residues. The CDR3 is CASSFGQGNQPQHF. DNA of the CDR3: TGTGCCAGCAGTTTTGGGCAGGGTAATCAGCCCCAGCATTTT.

This sequence joins TRBV4-1 and TRBJ2-7, with TRBD1 identical over 11 bases. Germline V gene data show CDR1 as MGHRA and CDR2 as YSYEKL. There are 17 residues in the CDR3. The junction had 5 bases not matched to a gene; V was cut back by 0 bases and J by 1 base. This chain's CDR3 is CASSQEGGTGGSYEQYF. For the CDR3, the DNA is TGCGCCAGCAGCCAAGAGGGGGGGACAGGGGGATCCTACGAGCAGTACTTC.

The chain links TRBV7-8 to TRBJ2-7; the match to TRBD2 covers 13 bases. The germline V gene has CDR1 SGHVS and CDR2 FQNEAQ. Trimming took 8 bases from V and 5 from J; bases not matched to a gene: 12. The CDR3 length is 16 residues. The CDR3 protein is CASGFKPTSGGHEQYF. CDR3 bases: TGTGCCAGCGGATTCAAACCGACTAGCGGGGGGCACGAGCAGTACTTC. Using reference TRBV7-8 and TRBJ2-7 for the parts outside the CDR3, the full variable domain is GAGVSQSPRYKVAKRGQDVALRCDPISGHVSLFWYQQALGQGPEFLTYFQNEAQLDKSGLPSDRFFAERPEGSVSTLKIQRTQQEDSAVYLCASGFKPTSGGHEQYFGPGTRLTVT.

V usage is TRBV9 and J usage is TRBJ1-2; TRBD1 aligns across 9 bases. Germline CDR1 reads SGDLS; CDR2 reads YYNGEE. The J segment lost 4 bases and the V segment lost 3 bases, leaving 7 bases of the junction unmatched. The CDR3 consists of 15 residues. CDR3 nucleotide sequence: TGTGCCAGCAGCGACTGGACAGGGGATTCCTATGGCTACACCTTC. Amino acids: CASSDWTGDSYGYTF.

The V gene is TRBV6-6, the J gene TRBJ1-6, with TRBD1 matching over 8 bases. The CDR3 has 15 residues. Germline V lookup: CDR1 MNHNY, CDR2 SVGAGI (reference sequence). After removal of 8 bases from V and 8 bases from J, the junction contained 11 bases not matched to a gene. CDR3 sequence reads: CASSEDRAPHSPLHF. The DNA of the CDR3 is TGTGCCAGCTCCGAGGACAGGGCACCGCATTCACCCCTCCACTTT.

The V call is TRBV14, the J call TRBJ1-5, with D uncertain. Trimming cost V 0 bases and J 7 bases, with 7 bases left between them. Germline V gives CDR1 SGHDN, CDR2 FVKESK. CDR3 length equals 13 residues. The CDR3, as DNA: TGTGCCAGCAGCCAAGATTGGGGACAGCCCCAGCATTTT. It specifies CASSQDWGQPQHF.

This clone is categorized as medium-sized. The V and J genes are TRBV27 and TRBJ2-1; 13 nucleotides align to TRBD2. The CDR3 length is 22 residues. The germline V gene encodes CDR1 MNHEY and CDR2 SMNVEV (reference sequence). V lost 2 bases to trimming and J lost 4 bases; unmatched junction nucleotides: 20. DNA for the CDR3: TGTGCCAGCAGTTTACCCCCCCTTCGGGGCTCCTGGACTAGCGGGGGATACAATGAGCAGTTCTTC. Its protein is CASSLPPLRGSWTSGGYNEQFF.

This clone is a singleton in its sample. V is TRBV6-5 and J is TRBJ2-7; D is uncertain. V lost 0 bases and J lost 5, with 5 bases in between. The CDR3 is 12 residues long. Germline V lookup: CDR1 MNHEY, CDR2 SVGAGI. The CDR3 DNA reads as TGTGCCAGCAGTTACTCTCCAGACGAGCAGTACTTC. Translated, it gives CASSYSPDEQYF.

The gene calls are TRBV9 and TRBJ2-3; D remains unclear. Trimming pared 7 bases from V and 1 base from J, leaving 10 bases between. The CDR3 length is 13 residues. Germline V gene lookup returns CDR1 SGDLS and CDR2 YYNGEE. CDR3 DNA: TGTGCCAGCGGCCTCCGGGGCACAGATACGCAGTATTTT. Its translation: CASGLRGTDTQYF.

CDR3 nucleotides: TGTGCCAGCAGCCACACAGGGGACCCCTCCTACGAGCAGTACTTC. As protein: CASSHTGDPSYEQYF. The genes are TRBV7-9 and TRBJ2-5; TRBD1 agrees at 7 bases. The closer fit of TRBJ2-7 to the DNA end suggests the J call may be wrong. The length of the CDR3 is 15 residues. Germline V gene data show CDR1 as SEHNR and CDR2 as FQNEAQ (reference sequence).

V gene TRBV19 combines with J gene TRBJ1-2, with 7 bases that match TRBD1. CDR1 LNHDA and CDR2 SQIVND come from the germline V gene (reference sequence). The ends lost 6 bases at V and 4 bases at J; junction bases unmatched: 11. The CDR3 length is 15 residues. This chain's CDR3 is CASSLGTENLYGYTF. DNA of the CDR3: TGTGCCAGTAGCCTGGGGACAGAGAACCTCTATGGCTACACCTTC.

The rearrangement joins TRBV4-2 to TRBJ2-5; D possibly corresponds to TRBD1 (6 bases). The J call may be incorrect, as the DNA end agrees better with TRBJ2-7. The CDR3 is 15 residues long. From germline, CDR1 is LGHNA and CDR2 YNFKEQ. CDR3 bases: TGTGCCAGCAGCCAAGATAGGACAGTGTGGGCCGAGCAGTACTTC. Encoded protein: CASSQDRTVWAEQYF.

The chain recombines TRBV7-9 with TRBJ1-4, with D possibly TRBD1 on 5 matching bases. Trimming left V 2 bases short and J 0 bases short, with 10 bases between. The CDR3 covers 16 residues. Per the germline V gene, CDR1 is SEHNR and CDR2 is FQNEAQ (reference sequence). The CDR3 protein is CASSLRQSATNEKLFF. The CDR3 nucleotides are TGTGCCAGCAGCTTACGACAGAGTGCAACTAATGAAAAACTGTTTTTT.

This clone was found once. V and J are TRBV5-6 and TRBJ1-1; D is unclear. Trimming shortened V by 0 bases and J by 1 base, and 7 bases separated the two germline ends. CDR3 length: 14 residues. CDR1 SGHDT and CDR2 YYEEEE come from the germline V gene. The CDR3 here is CASSLAPGNTEAFF. The CDR3 nucleotides are TGTGCCAGCAGCTTGGCCCCAGGGAACACTGAAGCTTTCTTT.

The chain employs TRBV28 and TRBJ1-6; 11 bases align to TRBD1. Trimming removed 6 bases from V and 10 bases from J; junction bases left unmatched: 5. Germline V gene lookup returns CDR1 MDHEN and CDR2 SYDVKM. This CDR3 contains 14 residues. CDR3 residues: CASSLGTGGSPLHF. The CDR3 bases are TGTGCCAGCAGCCTCGGGACAGGGGGATCACCCCTCCACTTT.

This clone showed up just once. The rearrangement links TRBV6-4 to TRBJ2-1; D is ambiguous. Germline V gene lookup returns CDR1 MRHNA and CDR2 SNTAGT. V gave up 7 bases and J gave up 6 bases, with 10 bases separating them. The CDR3 has 12 residues. DNA of the CDR3: TGTGCCAGCACAGGTCCCCGCAATGAGCAGTTCTTC. It specifies CASTGPRNEQFF.

The chain links TRBV5-1 to TRBJ2-3; D is ambiguous. Looked up from germline, CDR1 is SGHRS and CDR2 is YFSETQ. The CDR3 loop spans 15 amino acids. The V gene lost 4 bases and the J gene lost 1 base, with 13 bases spanning the gap. In DNA form, the CDR3 reads TGCGCCAGCAGCGGGGTAAAATCTGGCACAGATACGCAGTATTTT. Amino acid sequence: CASSGVKSGTDTQYF.

The CDR3 loop reads CASSVLSYREAGELFF. CDR3 sequence (DNA): TGTGCCAGCAGCGTCCTCTCTTACAGGGAGGCCGGGGAGCTGTTTTTT. The chain is built from TRBV7-6 and TRBJ2-2; D might be TRBD1 or TRBD2, each matching 6 bases. Trimming took off 5 bases at V and 6 bases at J, with 19 bases between the two ends. The germline V gene has CDR1 SGHVS and CDR2 FNYEAQ. This CDR3 is 16 amino acids long.

The chain links TRBV4-1 to TRBJ2-4; a weak D match, TRBD1 (5 bases). CDR1 MGHRA and CDR2 YSYEKL come from the germline V gene. V lost 8 bases and J lost 4, with 12 bases in between. The CDR3 is 13 residues long. The CDR3 region has the DNA TGCGCCAGCGGAGATCGACAGAAAAACATTCAGTACTTC. As protein: CASGDRQKNIQYF.